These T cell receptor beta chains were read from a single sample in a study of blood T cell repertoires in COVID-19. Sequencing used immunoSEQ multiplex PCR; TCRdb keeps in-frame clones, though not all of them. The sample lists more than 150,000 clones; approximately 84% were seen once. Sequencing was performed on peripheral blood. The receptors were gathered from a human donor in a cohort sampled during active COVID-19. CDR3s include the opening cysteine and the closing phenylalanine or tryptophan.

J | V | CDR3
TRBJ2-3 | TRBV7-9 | CASSAGTGGTDTQYF
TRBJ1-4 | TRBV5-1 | CASSLGQGSEKLFF
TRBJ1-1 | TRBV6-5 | CASSSDRGRVTEAFF
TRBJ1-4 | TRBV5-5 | CASSMTGYGEKLFF
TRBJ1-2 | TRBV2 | CASNQATRSGYTF
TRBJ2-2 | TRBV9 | CASSAGGSPTGELFF
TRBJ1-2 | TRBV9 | CASSSERNGYTF
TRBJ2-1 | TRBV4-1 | CASVHPGSQEQFF
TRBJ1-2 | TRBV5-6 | CASSLQGTYGYTF
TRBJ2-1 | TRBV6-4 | CASSGGAYNEQFF
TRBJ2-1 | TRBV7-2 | CASSLPGQGWEQFF
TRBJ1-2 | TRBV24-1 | CATSDLSYRTANYGYTF
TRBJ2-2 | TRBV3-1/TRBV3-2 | CASSQGLAANTGELFF
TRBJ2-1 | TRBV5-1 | CASSSTGKRGGMDEQFF
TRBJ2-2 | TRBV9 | CASSVAARLARSGELFF
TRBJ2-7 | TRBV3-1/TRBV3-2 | CASSQLGGEFGHEQYF
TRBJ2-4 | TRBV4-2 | CASSQGTGPGNIQYF
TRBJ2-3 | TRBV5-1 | CASTPGGTDTQYF